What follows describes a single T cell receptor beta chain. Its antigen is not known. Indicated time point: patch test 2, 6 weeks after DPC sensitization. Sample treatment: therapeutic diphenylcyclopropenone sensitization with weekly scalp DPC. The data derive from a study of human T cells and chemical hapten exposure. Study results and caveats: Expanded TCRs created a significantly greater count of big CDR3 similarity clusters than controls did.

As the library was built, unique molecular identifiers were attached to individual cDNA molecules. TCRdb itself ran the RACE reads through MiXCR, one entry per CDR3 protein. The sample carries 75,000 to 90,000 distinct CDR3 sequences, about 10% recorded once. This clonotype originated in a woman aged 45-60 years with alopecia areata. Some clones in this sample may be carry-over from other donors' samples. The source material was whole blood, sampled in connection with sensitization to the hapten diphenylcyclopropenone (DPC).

CDR3 coding DNA: TGTGCCAGCAGTTACGGTTTCGGGGAGCTGTTTTTT. Residues: CASSYGFGELFF. The chain couples TRBV6-2 or TRBV6-3 to TRBJ2-2; D ambiguous. The CDR3 length is 12 residues. Germline V gene lookup returns CDR1 MNHEY and CDR2 SVGEGT. Trimming left V 2 bases short and J 7 bases short, with 5 bases between.